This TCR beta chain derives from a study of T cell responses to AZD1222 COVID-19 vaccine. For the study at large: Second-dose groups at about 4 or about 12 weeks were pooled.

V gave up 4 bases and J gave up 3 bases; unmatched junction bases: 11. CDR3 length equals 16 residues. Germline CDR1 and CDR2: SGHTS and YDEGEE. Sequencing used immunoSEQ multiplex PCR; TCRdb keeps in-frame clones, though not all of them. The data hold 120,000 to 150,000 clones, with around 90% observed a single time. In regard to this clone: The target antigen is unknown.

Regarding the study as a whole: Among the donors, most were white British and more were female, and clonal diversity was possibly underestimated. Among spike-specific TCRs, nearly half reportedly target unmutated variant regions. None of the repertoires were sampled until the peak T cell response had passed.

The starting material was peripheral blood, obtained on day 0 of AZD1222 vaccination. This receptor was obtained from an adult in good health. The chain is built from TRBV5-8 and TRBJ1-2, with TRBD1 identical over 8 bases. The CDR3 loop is CASSVRFATGDYGYTF. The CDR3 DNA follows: TGTGCCAGCAGCGTGCGATTCGCGACAGGGGACTATGGCTACACCTTC.